Below, 20 T cell receptor beta chains from the same sample are listed, as sequenced in a study of CD8+ T cells in alopecia areata. RNA was isolated and reverse transcribed to cDNA, the sequencing template. Profiling relied on immunoSEQ multiplex PCR, and the TCRdb table lists in-frame clones only, not all of them. The data hold over 100,000 clones, with roughly 50% observed a single time. This sample comprised CD8+ T cells sorted from blood, obtained at week 0. The receptors were gathered from a human donor with alopecia areata.

A few counts support this clone. The V gene is TRBV7-8, the J gene TRBJ2-7; D is unclear. The CDR3 consists of 16 residues. Between the trimmed V and J ends, which lost 5 bases and 6 bases, there was a span of 23 bases. Germline CDR1 SGHVS, CDR2 FQNEAQ. CDR3 sequence (DNA): TGTGCCAGCAGCCTACCGGCAGGCCCTCTTAAAGGCGAGCAGTACTTC. It is translated as CASSLPAGPLKGEQYF.

For this clone: Additional DNA sequences in this sample encode the identical CDR3. The CDR3 sequence: CASSPNTGELFF. The DNA of the CDR3 is TGTGCCAGCAGCCCGAACACCGGGGAGCTGTTTTTT. The J gene is TRBJ2-2, the V gene TRBV9; D call uncertain. In germline, CDR1 is SGDLS, CDR2 YYNGEE. The V end was cut by 4 bases, the J end by 0 bases, with 1 base between. The CDR3 is 12 amino acids.

The gene calls are TRBV30 and TRBJ2-2; TRBD2 is a possible D gene (5 bases). The germline V gene encodes CDR1 GTSNPN and CDR2 SVGIG (reference sequence). V shed 4 bases and J shed 0 bases, with 12 bases lying between them. The length of the CDR3 is 15 residues. The CDR3 DNA reads TGTGCCTGGAAGGAGGCAGGCGCGAACACCGGGGAGCTGTTTTTT. It yields the protein CAWKEAGANTGELFF. Supplemented by reference TRBV30 and TRBJ2-2, the full variable domain reads SQTIHQWPATLVQPVGSPLSLECTVEGTSNPNLYWYRQAAGRGLQLLFYSVGIGQISSEVPQNLSASRPQDRQFILSSKKLLLSDSGFYLCAWKEAGANTGELFFGEGSRLTVL.

This clone was counted a few times. Other DNA sequences in this specimen translate into the identical CDR3. V is TRBV10-3 and J is TRBJ2-1; tentatively, D is TRBD2 (5 bases). V gave up 2 bases and J gave up 8 bases, with 7 bases separating them. This CDR3 has 12 residues. Looked up from germline, CDR1 is ENHRY and CDR2 is SYGVKD. This CDR3 reads CAISENGDEQFF. For the CDR3, the DNA is TGTGCCATCAGTGAGAACGGGGATGAGCAGTTCTTC.

The chain couples TRBV27 to TRBJ1-2; 11 bases map to TRBD1. Germline-derived CDR1 and CDR2 are MNHEY and SMNVEV (reference sequence). This CDR3 spans 15 amino acids. After removal of 3 bases from V and 8 bases from J, the junction contained 8 bases not matched to a gene. The CDR3 coding sequence is TGTGCCAGCAGTTTCTCTGGACAGGGGGCACAGGGCTACACCTTC. It codes for CASSFSGQGAQGYTF.

The table lists this clone with a few counts. The chain uses TRBV10-3 and TRBJ2-7; no clear D. The V gene lost 6 bases and the J gene lost 5 bases, with 8 bases spanning the gap. Germline V gene data show CDR1 as ENHRY and CDR2 as SYGVKD. CDR3 length equals 11 residues. In DNA, the CDR3 is TGTGCCATCAGCAACCCTCACGAGCAGTACTTC. Translation: CAISNPHEQYF.

This clone was seen more than once but under ten times. J is TRBJ2-1 and V is TRBV30; 8 nucleotides agree with TRBD2. Trimming took 2 bases from V and 4 from J; bases not matched to a gene: 7. CDR3 size: 15 residues. CDR1 and CDR2 (germline): GTSNPN, SVGIG (reference sequence). As DNA, the CDR3 is TGTGCCTGGAGTCTCGGCGGGGGGACATACAATGAGCAGTTCTTC. This codes for CAWSLGGGTYNEQFF.

This clone was seen only a few times. The J gene is TRBJ1-6, the V gene TRBV13; the D gene is possibly TRBD1 (5 bases). The CDR3 extends over 15 amino acids. V was shortened by 2 bases and J by 9 bases, with 14 bases between the two germline ends. CDR1 and CDR2 from the germline V gene are PRHDT and FYEKMQ (reference sequence). DNA of the CDR3: TGTGCCAGCAGCTTATGGGGCCAGGGATCTTCACCCCTCCACTTT. Translation gives CASSLWGQGSSPLHF.

The chain joins TRBV25-1 to TRBJ2-2; unclear D gene. This CDR3 region has 14 residues. The germline gives CDR1 MGHDK, CDR2 SYGVNS. Trimming took off 7 bases at V and 4 bases at J, with 13 bases between the two ends. The CDR3 loop reads CASTAQTTTGELFF. The CDR3 DNA reads TGTGCCAGCACCGCGCAGACGACCACCGGGGAGCTGTTTTTT.

The chain recombines TRBV11-2 with TRBJ1-1; TRBD1 might be the D (5 bases). Per germline, CDR1 SGHAT and CDR2 FQNNGV. V was shortened by 3 bases and J by 4 bases, with 12 bases between the two germline ends. The CDR3 spans 14 residues. This CDR3 is CASSFRGVLTEAFF. Here the CDR3 DNA reads TGTGCCAGCAGCTTTCGGGGGGTTCTCACTGAAGCTTTCTTT.

The V and J genes are TRBV30 and TRBJ1-4; D gene unclear. V lost 3 bases, J lost 1 base, and 15 bases lay in between. CDR1 is GTSNPN, CDR2 SVGIG, per germline (reference sequence). This CDR3 is 16 amino acids long. CDR3 nucleotides: TGTGCCTGGAGGAACTTTAAGGGCGGAACTAATGAAAAACTGTTTTTT. Translated, it gives CAWRNFKGGTNEKLFF.

This sequence joins TRBV27 and TRBJ2-1, with D possibly TRBD2 on 5 matching bases. The germline V gene encodes CDR1 MNHEY and CDR2 SMNVEV (reference sequence). This CDR3 spans 14 amino acids. The V end lost 10 bases, the J end lost 5 bases, and 18 bases lay between the germline ends. The CDR3: CATRLGGPHNEQFF. The DNA of the CDR3 is TGTGCCACCCGTCTGGGCGGGCCTCACAATGAGCAGTTCTTC.

This clone is medium-sized in the sample. The rearrangement joins TRBV12-5 to TRBJ1-5; 7 nucleotides match TRBD1. With V trimmed by 1 base and J by 0 bases, 0 bases remained unmatched. The CDR3 runs 15 residues. Germline V gene data show CDR1 as LGHNT and CDR2 as FRNRAP. In DNA, the CDR3 is TGTGCTAGTGGTTTGGGACAGGGTAGCAATCAGCCCCAGCATTTT. Encoded protein: CASGLGQGSNQPQHF. Filled out from reference TRBV12-5 and TRBJ1-5, the complete variable domain reads DARVTQTPRHKVTEMGQEVTMRCQPILGHNTVFWYRQTMMQGLELLAYFRNRAPLDDSGMPKDRFSAEMPDATLATLKIQPSEPRDSAVYFCASGLGQGSNQPQHFGDGTRLSIL.

The chain uses TRBV9 and TRBJ1-1, with a weak D call TRBD1 (6 bases). The CDR3 is made up of 14 amino acids. Germline-derived CDR1 and CDR2 are SGDLS and YYNGEE. Trimming took 0 bases from V and 9 from J, leaving 15 bases between them. The CDR3 here is CASSVAGRGDKAFF. Written as DNA, the CDR3 is TGTGCCAGCAGCGTAGCGGGACGGGGGGACAAAGCTTTCTTT.

This chain joins TRBV4-2 and TRBJ2-7; D uncertain. The CDR3 is 13 amino acids. Germline lookup yields CDR1 LGHNA and CDR2 YNFKEQ. The germline V and J ends were trimmed by 1 base and 4 bases, with 8 bases remaining between them. CDR3 bases: TGTGCCAGCAGCCAAGTCTCCCAATACGAGCAGTACTTC. This translates into CASSQVSQYEQYF.

The chain combines TRBV30 with TRBJ1-5, with D maybe TRBD1 (6 bases). This CDR3 is built from 12 residues. CDR1 and CDR2 from the germline V gene are GTSNPN and SVGIG (reference sequence). V was cut by 0 bases and J by 13 bases, with 13 bases left in between. CDR3 protein: CAWSVQGLGQHF. DNA of the CDR3: TGTGCCTGGAGTGTACAGGGATTGGGGCAGCATTTT.

The CDR3 region is CSVAGQGDEQFF. The DNA of the CDR3 is TGCAGCGTTGCCGGACAGGGAGATGAGCAGTTCTTC. The chain carries TRBV29-1 and TRBJ2-1; TRBD1 agrees at 8 bases. Trimming cost V 4 bases and J 8 bases; bases outside gene matches: 4. Germline CDR1 reads SQVTM; CDR2 reads ANQGSEA. This CDR3 has 12 residues.

This clone has just a few counts. The chain carries TRBV27 and TRBJ2-7; 8 bases line up with TRBD1. CDR1 and CDR2 from the germline V gene are MNHEY and SMNVEV (reference sequence). The CDR3 length is 13 residues. V lost 6 bases, J lost 7 bases, and 8 bases stayed unmatched. CDR3 sequence reads: CASSAQGVGEQYF. Written as DNA, the CDR3 is TGTGCCAGCAGCGCACAGGGGGTGGGAGAGCAGTACTTC.

This clone came up a few times. The chain has TRBV7-9 and TRBJ2-7; no firm D call. The CDR3 is 15 residues long. Trimming stripped 3 bases from V and 2 bases from J, with 14 bases between. From germline, CDR1 is SEHNR and CDR2 FQNEAQ (reference sequence). CDR3 residues: CASSFQEGRPYEQYF. The CDR3 region has the DNA TGTGCCAGCAGCTTCCAGGAAGGTCGACCCTACGAGCAGTACTTC.

V is TRBV29-1 and J is TRBJ2-5; D is unresolved. Germline lookup yields CDR1 SQVTM and CDR2 ANQGSEA. This CDR3 has 10 amino acids. V was pared by 7 bases and J by 4 bases, with 7 bases between. This CDR3 is CSAGLETQYF. The CDR3 bases are TGCAGCGCTGGATTAGAGACCCAGTACTTC.